These T cell receptor beta chains were read from a single sample in a study of cytomegalovirus exposure and HLA in healthy donors. The assay was immunoSEQ multiplex PCR, and TCRdb's table has in-frame clones only and misses some. Counted here are approximately 180,000 clones, 84% occurring once; the ten biggest clones make up under 5%. Source material: PBMCs. The receptors were gathered from a girl between 10 and 17 years old in good health and CMV-seropositive. The CDR3 runs from the conserved cysteine through the conserved F or W. Each record gives: D gene, V gene, J gene, clone size, CDR3 protein, CDR3 DNA. The D gene is left open where the match is weak. Size tells how often a clone was seen (once, few, many) or the class of an expanded clone, and some rows leave it out.

>TRBD1|TRBV5-1|TRBJ2-2|.
CASSGTGVTGELFF
TGCGCCAGCAGCGGGACAGGGGTCACCGGGGAGCTGTTTTTT
>.|TRBV29-1|TRBJ2-2|.
CSVRSGANTGELFF
TGCAGCGTCCGGTCGGGGGCGAACACCGGGGAGCTGTTTTTT
>TRBD2|TRBV5-1|TRBJ2-1|.
CASRAGLEANEQFF
TGCGCCAGCAGGGCGGGACTAGAGGCCAATGAGCAGTTCTTC
>.|TRBV16|TRBJ1-5|.
CASSPHIANQPQHF
TGTGCCAGCAGCCCACACATCGCCAATCAGCCCCAGCATTTT
>.|TRBV7-2|TRBJ2-2|.
CASSFQGITGELFF
TGTGCCAGCAGCTTTCAGGGGATCACCGGGGAGCTGTTTTTT
>TRBD1|TRBV27|TRBJ1-6|.
CASTQIRDRGLTYNSPLHF
TGTGCCAGCACCCAAATTCGGGACAGGGGCTTAACCTATAATTCACCCCTCCACTTT
>TRBD2|TRBV7-9|TRBJ2-5|.
CASSLGAGGAPETQYF
TGTGCCAGCAGCTTAGGCGCCGGGGGGGCTCCGGAGACCCAGTACTTC
>.|TRBV2|TRBJ1-2|.
CASSEGIRWGYTF
TGTGCCAGCAGTGAAGGAATCAGATGGGGCTACACCTTC
>.|TRBV21-1|TRBJ2-1|once
CASSKRDRVPYNEQFF
TGTGCCAGCAGCAAAAGGGACAGGGTTCCCTACAATGAGCAGTTCTTC
>.|TRBV19|TRBJ1-1|.
CASSPLRRWNTEAFF
TGTGCCAGTAGCCCTCTTAGGAGATGGAACACTGAAGCTTTCTTT
>TRBD2|TRBV2|TRBJ2-2|.
CASSVRGRAAGELFF
TGTGCCAGCAGTGTTCGGGGGAGGGCGGCCGGGGAGCTGTTTTTT
>.|TRBV6-1|TRBJ2-2|.
CATDSPPTGELFF
TGTGCCACGGACAGCCCTCCCACCGGGGAGCTGTTTTTT
>TRBD1|TRBV12-5|TRBJ1-1|.
CASGLVRGKAFF
TGTGCTAGTGGATTGGTCAGGGGGAAAGCTTTCTTT
>TRBD1|TRBV5-8|TRBJ1-2|.
CASSTRTGGGGYTF
TGTGCCAGCAGCACCAGGACAGGGGGAGGGGGCTACACCTTC
>.|TRBV5-4|TRBJ2-7|few
CASSRGQNYEQYF
TGTGCCAGCAGCCGTGGACAGAACTACGAGCAGTACTTC
>.|TRBV2|TRBJ1-1|.
CASSGDTGNTEAFF
TGTGCCAGCAGCGGGGACACAGGTAACACTGAAGCTTTCTTT
>.|TRBV4-1|TRBJ2-1|.
CASSQGGGHNEQFF
TGCGCCAGCAGCCAAGGAGGCGGGCACAATGAGCAGTTCTTC
>TRBD1|TRBV27|TRBJ2-1|.
CASSLNQGAELVNEQFF
TGTGCCAGCAGTTTAAACCAGGGGGCGGAATTAGTCAATGAGCAGTTCTTC
>.|TRBV6-5|TRBJ2-7|once
CASSYSFPLVTYEQYF
TGTGCCAGCAGTTACTCCTTTCCCCTAGTGACCTACGAGCAGTACTTC
>.|TRBV4-1|TRBJ1-1|.
CASRSLQGPNTEAFF
TGCGCCAGCAGATCTCTCCAGGGCCCGAACACTGAAGCTTTCTTT
>TRBD1|TRBV5-6|TRBJ2-3|.
CASSLGQGATDTQYF
TGTGCCAGCAGCTTGGGGCAGGGGGCGACGGATACGCAGTATTTT
>.|TRBV4-2|TRBJ1-1|few
CASSQAITGLTEAFF
TGTGCCAGCAGCCAAGCCATAACAGGGTTGACTGAAGCTTTCTTT
>.|TRBV6-4|TRBJ1-1|.
CASSTPGRREAFF
TGTGCCAGCAGTACCCCGGGTAGACGAGAAGCTTTCTTT
>.|TRBV28|TRBJ1-2|.
CASSLYGGYTF
TGTGCCAGCAGTTTATACGGTGGCTACACCTTC
>.|TRBV6-6|TRBJ1-2|.
CASRGGNGNGYTF
TGTGCCAGCAGGGGGGGGAACGGCAATGGCTACACCTTC
>.|TRBV11-3|TRBJ2-7|.
CASSRGRGSEQYF
TGTGCCAGCAGCCGTGGACGGGGGAGCGAGCAGTACTTC
>TRBD2|TRBV28|TRBJ2-1|.
CASRGWGGGSYNEQFF
TGTGCCAGCAGGGGATGGGGGGGAGGATCCTACAATGAGCAGTTCTTC
>.|TRBV27|TRBJ2-7|few
CASSLSGPNPYEQYF
TGTGCCAGCAGTTTATCGGGCCCAAACCCCTACGAGCAGTACTTC
>.|TRBV5-1|TRBJ2-2|few
CASSLNTGELFF
TGCGCCAGCAGCCTGAACACCGGGGAGCTGTTTTTT
>TRBD2|TRBV9|TRBJ2-1|once
CASSGSGGTYNEQFF
TGTGCCAGCAGCGGAAGCGGGGGCACCTACAATGAGCAGTTCTTC
>.|TRBV19|TRBJ1-1|.
CATTDRKNTEAFF
TGTGCCACAACTGACAGGAAGAACACTGAAGCTTTCTTT
>.|TRBV19|TRBJ2-2|once
CASLRGAWGNTGELFF
TGTGCCAGCCTCAGGGGGGCGTGGGGTAACACCGGGGAGCTGTTTTTT
>TRBD1|TRBV5-1|TRBJ2-3|.
CASSRDRGRSDTQYF
TGCGCCAGCAGCCGGGACAGGGGAAGGTCAGATACGCAGTATTTT
>.|TRBV11-3|TRBJ1-1|.
CASSLDSTDPMNTEAFF
TGTGCCAGCAGCTTAGATTCAACAGACCCTATGAACACTGAAGCTTTCTTT
>.|TRBV10-2|TRBJ2-1|.
CASSVTVEWSSYNEQFF
TGCGCCAGCAGTGTAACGGTGGAGTGGAGCTCCTACAATGAGCAGTTCTTC
>TRBD2|TRBV5-4|TRBJ2-3|.
CASSSGVRSTDTQYF
TGTGCCAGCAGCAGCGGGGTCAGAAGCACAGATACGCAGTATTTT
>.|TRBV27|TRBJ1-5|.
CASSPSGDNQPQHF
TGTGCCAGCAGTCCCTCGGGAGACAATCAGCCCCAGCATTTT
>TRBD1|TRBV25-1|TRBJ1-1|.
CASSETGVTEAFF
TGTGCCAGCAGTGAAACAGGGGTCACTGAAGCTTTCTTT
>TRBD2|TRBV5-4|TRBJ2-1|once
CALRASGGYNEQFF
TGTGCCCTTAGGGCTAGCGGGGGTTACAATGAGCAGTTCTTC
>.|TRBV7-8|TRBJ1-2|.
CASSLTLTGTTISYTF
TGTGCCAGCAGCTTAACCTTAACCGGGACAACTATAAGCTACACCTTC
>.|TRBV5-1|TRBJ2-5|.
CASSSASYGETQYF
TGCGCCAGCAGTTCAGCTAGTTACGGGGAGACCCAGTACTTC
>.|TRBV2|TRBJ1-2|few
CASSLEGYTTANYGYTF
TGTGCCAGCAGCTTAGAAGGCTACACTACCGCTAACTATGGCTACACCTTC
>.|TRBV18|TRBJ1-4|.
CASSSTEEKLFF
TGTGCCAGCTCCTCGACTGAGGAAAAACTGTTTTTT
>.|TRBV4-2|TRBJ1-1|.
CASSQELTQGNTEAFF
TGTGCCAGCAGCCAAGAACTAACCCAGGGGAACACTGAAGCTTTCTTT
>TRBD1|TRBV7-9|TRBJ2-1|.
CASSPIFVLDRGYEQFF
TGTGCCAGCAGCCCCATCTTCGTCTTGGACAGGGGGTATGAGCAGTTCTTC
>.|TRBV4-2|TRBJ1-1|.
CASTGGGNEAFF
TGTGCCAGCACGGGGGGGGGCAATGAAGCTTTCTTT
>.|TRBV5-8|TRBJ2-7|once
CASSLGGTQASYEQYF
TGTGCCAGCAGCTTGGGCGGGACCCAAGCCTCCTACGAGCAGTACTTC
>TRBD1|TRBV4-1|TRBJ2-3|.
CASSLLGTGWEDTQYF
TGCGCCAGCAGCCTCCTAGGGACAGGGTGGGAAGATACGCAGTATTTT
>.|TRBV15|TRBJ1-1|.
CATSRDQGNTEAFF
TGTGCCACCAGCAGAGATCAGGGGAACACTGAAGCTTTCTTT
>.|TRBV9|TRBJ1-2|.
CASAGAGENYGYTF
TGTGCCAGCGCGGGGGCAGGGGAGAACTATGGCTACACCTTC
>TRBD2|TRBV7-9|TRBJ2-1|.
CASSPRLERGDNEQFF
TGTGCCAGCAGCCCCCGCCTCGAGCGGGGGGATAATGAGCAGTTCTTC
>.|TRBV6-1|TRBJ1-5|.
CASSAQLRDSNQPQHF
TGTGCCAGCAGTGCCCAGCTCAGGGATAGCAATCAGCCCCAGCATTTT
>.|TRBV9|TRBJ2-1|.
CASSPPSYEQFF
TGTGCCAGCAGCCCCCCCAGTTATGAGCAGTTCTTC
>TRBD2|TRBV29-1|TRBJ2-5|.
CSVTGERGAETQYF
TGCAGCGTGACGGGGGAGCGGGGGGCGGAGACCCAGTACTTC
>TRBD1|TRBV2|TRBJ1-5|.
CASGTGNQPQHF
TGTGCCAGCGGGACAGGGAATCAGCCCCAGCATTTT
>.|TRBV2|TRBJ2-3|.
CASIGGGQDTQYF
TGTGCCAGCATTGGGGGGGGACAAGATACGCAGTATTTT
>.|TRBV10-2|TRBJ2-6|.
CASSDRRSSGANVLTF
TGCGCCAGCTCTGACAGAAGGAGCTCTGGGGCCAACGTCCTGACTTTC
>TRBD1|TRBV6-6|TRBJ2-1|.
CASRGDRGYNEQFF
TGTGCCAGCAGAGGGGACAGGGGCTACAATGAGCAGTTCTTC